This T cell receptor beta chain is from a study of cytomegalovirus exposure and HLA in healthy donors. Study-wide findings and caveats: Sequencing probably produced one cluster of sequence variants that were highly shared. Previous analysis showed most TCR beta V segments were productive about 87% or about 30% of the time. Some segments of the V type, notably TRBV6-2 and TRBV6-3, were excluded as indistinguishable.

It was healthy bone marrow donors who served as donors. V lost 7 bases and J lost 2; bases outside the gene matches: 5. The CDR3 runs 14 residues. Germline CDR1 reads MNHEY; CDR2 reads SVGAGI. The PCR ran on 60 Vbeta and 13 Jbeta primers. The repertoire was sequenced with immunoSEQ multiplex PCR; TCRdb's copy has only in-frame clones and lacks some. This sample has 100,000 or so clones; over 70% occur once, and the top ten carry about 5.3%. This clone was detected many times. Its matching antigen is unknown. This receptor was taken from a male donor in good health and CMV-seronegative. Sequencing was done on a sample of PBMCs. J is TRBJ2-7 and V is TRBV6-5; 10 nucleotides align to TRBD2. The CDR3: CASTRTSGAYEQYF. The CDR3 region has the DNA TGTGCCAGCACTCGGACTAGCGGCGCCTACGAGCAGTACTTC.